These T cell receptor beta chains were read from a single sample in a study of blood T cells in healthy people across ages. A single record per CDR3 protein comes from TCRdb applying MiXCR to the 5' RACE reads. This table holds some 890,000 distinct CDR3 sequences, 29% found once. The data were also submitted as part of a second study, on T cells of mothers and their children.

The sample taken for sequencing was blood. These receptors were taken from a middle-aged woman in good health. The CDR3 runs from the conserved cysteine through the conserved F or W. Each record gives: D gene, J gene, clone size, V gene, CDR3 protein, CDR3 DNA. The D gene is left open where the match is weak. Clone sizes are given selectively: once, few, many, or a class where the clone is expanded.

D gene: TRBD1
J gene: TRBJ1-5
clone size: many
V gene: TRBV20-1
CDR3 protein: CSARSFKTGGHQPQHF
CDR3 DNA: TGCAGTGCTAGAAGCTTTAAAACAGGGGGGCACCAGCCCCAGCATTTT

D gene: TRBD1
J gene: TRBJ2-1
clone size: few
V gene: TRBV12-3/TRBV12-4
CDR3 protein: CASSTYRGGSYNERFF
CDR3 DNA: TGTGCCAGCAGCACCTACAGGGGTGGGTCCTACAATGAGCGGTTCTTC

D gene: .
J gene: TRBJ1-2
clone size: few
V gene: TRBV2
CDR3 protein: CASSEGALNYGYTF
CDR3 DNA: TGTGCCAGCAGTGAGGGGGCACTTAACTATGGCTACACCTTC

D gene: .
J gene: TRBJ1-6
clone size: .
V gene: TRBV9
CDR3 protein: CASSTSDGNSPLHF
CDR3 DNA: TGTGCCAGCAGCACATCGGACGGGAATTCACCCCTCCACTTT

D gene: TRBD1
J gene: TRBJ1-1
clone size: .
V gene: TRBV7-2
CDR3 protein: CASSLAGQMSTEAFF
CDR3 DNA: TGTGCCAGCAGCTTAGCGGGACAGATGAGCACTGAAGCTTTCTTT

D gene: TRBD1
J gene: TRBJ2-7
clone size: .
V gene: TRBV5-1
CDR3 protein: CVSSPGQGAFYEQYF
CDR3 DNA: TGCGTCAGCAGCCCGGGACAGGGGGCTTTCTACGAGCAGTACTTC

D gene: .
J gene: TRBJ1-2
clone size: few
V gene: TRBV10-3
CDR3 protein: CAISEGAYGYTF
CDR3 DNA: TGTGCCATCAGTGAGGGGGCCTATGGCTACACCTTC

D gene: .
J gene: TRBJ1-2
clone size: few
V gene: TRBV28
CDR3 protein: CASSLQVSDYGYTF
CDR3 DNA: TGTGCCAGCAGTCTTCAGGTGTCGGACTATGGCTACACCTTC

D gene: TRBD1
J gene: TRBJ1-1
clone size: .
V gene: TRBV25-1
CDR3 protein: CAVQAGGAEAFF
CDR3 DNA: TGTGCCGTACAGGCAGGGGGCGCTGAAGCTTTCTTT

D gene: TRBD1
J gene: TRBJ1-1
clone size: many
V gene: TRBV29-1
CDR3 protein: CSASGQMNTEAFF
CDR3 DNA: TGCAGCGCGTCGGGACAGATGAACACTGAAGCTTTCTTT

D gene: .
J gene: TRBJ1-2
clone size: .
V gene: TRBV6-6
CDR3 protein: CASREGGKGYTF
CDR3 DNA: TGTGCCAGCAGAGAGGGGGGGAAAGGCTACACCTTC

D gene: .
J gene: TRBJ1-5
clone size: few
V gene: TRBV20-1
CDR3 protein: CSASPGLQNQPQHF
CDR3 DNA: TGCAGTGCTTCGCCGGGGCTCCAAAATCAGCCCCAGCATTTT

D gene: .
J gene: TRBJ1-1
clone size: once
V gene: TRBV7-2
CDR3 protein: CASSAFRVEAFF
CDR3 DNA: TGTGCCAGCAGCGCCTTCAGGGTTGAAGCTTTCTTT

D gene: TRBD1
J gene: TRBJ1-1
clone size: .
V gene: TRBV12-3/TRBV12-4
CDR3 protein: CASRPGTASNTEAFF
CDR3 DNA: TGTGCCAGCAGGCCCGGGACAGCCTCGAACACTGAAGCTTTCTTT

D gene: .
J gene: TRBJ1-1
clone size: few
V gene: TRBV28
CDR3 protein: CASSYPTGTHEAFF
CDR3 DNA: TGTGCCAGCAGCTATCCTACGGGCACCCATGAAGCTTTCTTT

D gene: .
J gene: TRBJ2-6
clone size: .
V gene: TRBV27
CDR3 protein: CASRRLTPGANVLTF
CDR3 DNA: TGTGCCAGCAGGAGACTGACCCCTGGGGCCAACGTCCTGACTTTC

D gene: .
J gene: TRBJ1-1
clone size: .
V gene: TRBV20-1
CDR3 protein: CSASVAGSTTEAFF
CDR3 DNA: TGCAGTGCTAGCGTCGCGGGGTCTACCACTGAAGCTTTCTTT

D gene: TRBD2
J gene: TRBJ2-1
clone size: many
V gene: TRBV29-1
CDR3 protein: CSVDRGGSYNEQFF
CDR3 DNA: TGCAGCGTTGATCGGGGGGGCTCCTACAATGAGCAGTTCTTC

D gene: .
J gene: TRBJ2-7
clone size: .
V gene: TRBV7-6
CDR3 protein: CASSAETSSYEQYF
CDR3 DNA: TGTGCCAGCAGTGCCGAGACATCTTCCTACGAGCAGTACTTC

D gene: TRBD1
J gene: TRBJ2-7
clone size: few
V gene: TRBV24-1
CDR3 protein: CATSDLKDRAYEQYF
CDR3 DNA: TGTGCCACCAGTGATTTAAAGGACAGGGCCTACGAGCAGTACTTC

D gene: .
J gene: TRBJ2-1
clone size: few
V gene: TRBV11-2
CDR3 protein: CASSLMTAYNEQFF
CDR3 DNA: TGTGCCAGCAGCCTCATGACAGCCTACAATGAGCAGTTCTTC

D gene: TRBD1
J gene: TRBJ2-1
clone size: .
V gene: TRBV10-3
CDR3 protein: CAISRDRDYNEQFF
CDR3 DNA: TGTGCCATCAGTCGGGACAGGGACTACAATGAGCAGTTCTTC

D gene: .
J gene: TRBJ2-1
clone size: .
V gene: TRBV5-1
CDR3 protein: CASSLGAGASNEQFF
CDR3 DNA: TGCGCCAGCAGCTTGGGAGCGGGTGCTAGCAATGAGCAGTTCTTC

D gene: .
J gene: TRBJ2-1
clone size: .
V gene: TRBV6-5
CDR3 protein: CASGYRAGSSSYNEQFF
CDR3 DNA: TGTGCCAGCGGTTACAGGGCCGGGAGTAGCTCCTACAATGAGCAGTTCTTC